These 30 T cell receptor beta chains were all obtained from the same sample, sequenced in a study of blood T cells in healthy people across ages. Alongside a J-beta primer mix, a sample-barcoded 5' primer served in a second PCR lasting about 7 to 12 cycles. TCRdb re-analysed the 5' RACE reads in MiXCR, keeping a single row per CDR3 protein. The top ten clones hold around 21% of a sample with approximately 850,000 distinct CDR3 sequences, about 42% of them seen once. The specimen was blood. The source of these receptors is a man in his 60s in good health.

The gene calls are TRBV7-8 and TRBJ1-1; D unclear. Trimming cost V 1 base and J 4 bases, with 19 bases left between them. The V gene's germline CDR1 is SGHVS and CDR2 FQNEAQ. The CDR3 is 17 residues long. CDR3 in amino acids: CASSLGARSKVGTEAFF. In nucleotides, the CDR3 is TGTGCCAGCAGCTTAGGGGCCCGTTCTAAAGTTGGCACTGAAGCTTTCTTT. Complete variable domain (other parts from reference TRBV7-8 and TRBJ1-1): GAGVSQSPRYKVAKRGQDVALRCDPISGHVSLFWYQQALGQGPEFLTYFQNEAQLDKSGLPSDRFFAERPEGSVSTLKIQRTQQEDSAVYLCASSLGARSKVGTEAFFGQGTRLTVV.

The sample holds one count of this clonotype. The chain employs TRBV4-2 and TRBJ2-5, with TRBD2 matching over 14 bases. Germline CDR1 and CDR2: LGHNA and YNFKEQ. The CDR3 runs 17 residues. After removal of 0 bases from V and 2 bases from J, the junction contained 2 bases not matched to a gene. The CDR3 DNA reads TGTGCCAGCAGCCAAGAAAGACTAGCGGGGGGGCAAGAGACCCAGTACTTC. Protein: CASSQERLAGGQETQYF.

This clonotype was recorded a few times. J is TRBJ2-3 and V is TRBV7-6; 7 nucleotides line up with TRBD1. This CDR3 comprises 16 residues. From germline, CDR1 is SGHVS and CDR2 FNYEAQ. Losses at the gene ends were 0 bases for V and 2 bases for J; bases not matched to a gene: 5. DNA of the CDR3: TGTGCCAGCAGCTTAGCTGCAGGGGGACCCACAGATACGCAGTATTTT. Its protein is CASSLAAGGPTDTQYF. The entire variable domain, with the rest obtained from reference TRBV7-6 and TRBJ2-3, is as follows: GAGVSQSPRYKVTKRGQDVALRCDPISGHVSLYWYRQALGQGPEFLTYFNYEAQQDKSGLPNDRFSAERPEGSISTLTIQRTEQRDSAMYRCASSLAAGGPTDTQYFGPGTRLTVL.

The J gene is TRBJ2-7, the V gene TRBV20-1, with TRBD1 matching 7 bases. The DNA end is more similar to TRBJ2-5, so the J call may be wrong. The CDR3 totals 13 residues. CDR1 is DFQATT and CDR2 is SNEGSKA in the germline V gene (reference sequence). CDR3 nucleotide sequence: TGCAGTGCTACTAACACAGGGGAAGGGACCCAGTACTTC. It translates to CSATNTGEGTQYF.

V and J are TRBV5-1 and TRBJ2-7, with D possibly TRBD1 on 6 matching bases. The germline gives CDR1 SGHRS, CDR2 YFSETQ. The CDR3 loop spans 14 amino acids. Trimming took off 5 bases at V and 2 bases at J, with 14 bases between the two ends. CDR3 bases: TGCGCCAGCAGGCAACGACAGGAGACCTACGAGCAGTACTTC. Translation: CASRQRQETYEQYF.

This chain uses TRBV10-1 with TRBJ2-7; weak D call: TRBD1 (6 bases). This CDR3 contains 13 residues. Trimming took 4 bases from V and 5 from J, leaving 12 bases between them. Germline V gene data show CDR1 as WNHNN and CDR2 as SYGVQD (reference sequence). CDR3 sequence reads: CASSGRGVDEQYF. The CDR3 nucleotides read TGCGCCAGCAGTGGCAGGGGTGTCGACGAGCAGTACTTC.

Details on this clonotype: One base away lies a much larger clone, so this may be a sequencing read error. V is TRBV7-3 and J is TRBJ2-1, with 13 positions matching TRBD2. Germline V gene sequence: CDR1 SGHTA, CDR2 FQGTGA. This CDR3 comprises 15 residues. CDR3 sequence (DNA): TGTGCCTGCAGCCCGCAACTAGCGGGGGGGTATGAGCAGTTCTTC. Protein: CACSPQLAGGYEQFF.

CDR3 sequence reads: CASSKQGDLNTEAFF. Written as DNA, the CDR3 is TGTGCCAGCAGCAAGCAGGGGGACCTGAACACTGAAGCTTTCTTT. The genes are TRBV9 and TRBJ1-1; 7 nucleotides line up with TRBD1. The CDR3 covers 15 residues. In germline, CDR1 is SGDLS, CDR2 YYNGEE. The V and J ends lost 4 bases and 0 bases, in that order; junction bases with no gene match: 6.

J is TRBJ2-7 and V is TRBV4-3; 7 nucleotides line up with TRBD1. Germline trimming cut 0 bases from V and 2 bases from J; bases unmatched to any gene: 10. The germline V gene has CDR1 LGHNA and CDR2 YSLEER. The CDR3 has 17 residues. CDR3 loop: CASSQDLHRGRTYEQYF. CDR3 DNA: TGCGCCAGCAGCCAAGATCTCCACAGGGGCAGGACCTACGAGCAGTACTTC.

This rearrangement joins TRBV20-1 to TRBJ2-1; tentative D call: TRBD1 (6 bases). The DNA end is more similar to TRBJ2-7, so the J call may be wrong. Germline CDR1 is DFQATT and CDR2 is SNEGSKA (reference sequence). The CDR3 contains 15 residues. The CDR3 sequence is CSAQTGKNSHNEQYF. The CDR3 DNA reads as TGCAGTGCGCAAACAGGGAAGAACTCCCACAATGAGCAGTACTTC.

A remark on this clonotype: A read error may be the cause here, since a much bigger clone is one base away. The V and J genes are TRBV14 and TRBJ1-6; 7 nucleotides line up with TRBD1. J lost 10 bases, V lost 3 bases, and 9 bases had no gene match. CDR3 length: 15 residues. From germline, CDR1 is SGHDN and CDR2 FVKESK. The CDR3, as DNA: TGTGCCAGCAGCCATCGACAGGGAGTCAAGTCACCCCTCCACTTT. It yields the protein CASSHRQGVKSPLHF.

The table lists this clonotype with a few counts. This chain links TRBV6-2 or TRBV6-3 with TRBJ1-2; TRBD1 matches 7 bases. Germline V gene data show CDR1 as MNHEY and CDR2 as SVGEGT. With V trimmed by 0 bases and J by 8 bases, 12 bases remained unmatched. The CDR3 contains 16 residues. CDR3 nucleotide sequence: TGTGCCAGCAGTTACTCGGTGACAGGGAAGATTGGCGGCTACACCTTC. Amino acids: CASSYSVTGKIGGYTF.

This clonotype came up a few times. V usage is TRBV5-6 and J usage is TRBJ2-2; TRBD1 is a possible D gene (6 bases). CDR1 is SGHDT, CDR2 YYEEEE, per germline. V lost 3 bases to trimming and J lost 8 bases, with 11 bases between them. The CDR3 length is 13 residues. The CDR3 here is CASSSTGLGELFF. As DNA, the CDR3 is TGTGCCAGCAGCTCAACAGGGTTAGGGGAGCTGTTTTTT.

The chain is built from TRBV19 and TRBJ2-1, with 10 bases fitting TRBD1. CDR1 is LNHDA and CDR2 is SQIVND in the germline V gene (reference sequence). This CDR3 has 17 residues. Germline trimming cut 5 bases from V and 8 bases from J; bases unmatched to any gene: 15. CDR3 sequence: CASSRPRDRGADDEQFF. The CDR3 DNA sequence: TGTGCCAGTAGTCGACCCAGGGACAGGGGTGCGGACGATGAGCAGTTCTTC.

This clonotype has only a few counts. The V and J genes are TRBV11-2 and TRBJ2-6, with TRBD1 identical over 9 bases. The CDR3 extends over 18 amino acids. CDR1 and CDR2 (germline): SGHAT, FQNNGV. V lost 5 bases to trimming and J lost 0 bases; unmatched junction nucleotides: 8. Written as DNA, the CDR3 is TGTGCCAGCAGCCGTCCGGGACAGGGCAACTCTGGGGCCAACGTCCTGACTTTC. It translates to CASSRPGQGNSGANVLTF.

The chain uses TRBV12-3 or TRBV12-4 and TRBJ1-2, with D possibly being TRBD1 (5 bases). Trimming removed 3 bases from V and 6 bases from J, with 11 bases in between. The CDR3 has 13 amino acids. CDR3: CASSFGGIHGYTF. In nucleotides, the CDR3 is TGTGCCAGCAGTTTCGGGGGGATACATGGCTACACCTTC.

Only a few counts were recorded for this clonotype. The rearrangement links TRBV7-3 to TRBJ2-1, with 9 positions matching TRBD2. V was pared by 5 bases and J by 7 bases, with 12 bases of the junction left unmatched. This CDR3 has 16 residues. Germline V gene lookup returns CDR1 SGHTA and CDR2 FQGTGA. Here the CDR3 DNA reads TGTGCCAGCAGCCTCTTGGGGCGGGGGGGCCGGAATGAGCAGTTCTTC. This codes for CASSLLGRGGRNEQFF.

This clonotype appeared a few times. This CDR3 reads CASSFKHFSYEQYF. In DNA, the CDR3 is TGTGCCAGCAGCTTTAAGCATTTCTCCTACGAGCAGTACTTC. This sequence joins TRBV5-6 and TRBJ2-7; D remains unclear. With 2 bases removed from V and 0 bases from J, the gap between germline ends came to 9 bases. Germline values: CDR1 SGHDT, CDR2 YYEEEE. There are 14 residues in the CDR3.

The chain recombines TRBV10-3 with TRBJ1-5; the D gene is possibly TRBD1 (5 bases). This CDR3 spans 15 amino acids. Looked up from germline, CDR1 is ENHRY and CDR2 is SYGVKD. V gave up 6 bases and J gave up 6 bases, with 18 bases separating them. The CDR3 DNA reads TGTGCCATCAGCCCTGAGGGAGGGGTCGTTCAGCCCCAGCATTTT. This encodes CAISPEGGVVQPQHF.

This clonotype was observed a single time. V is TRBV3-1 and J is TRBJ2-2; no clear D. The CDR3 runs to 16 residues. Germline values: CDR1 LGHDT, CDR2 YNNKEL (reference sequence). The V and J ends lost 1 base and 1 base respectively, with 10 bases between them. CDR3 nucleotide sequence: TGTGCCAGCAGCCAAGTTCTTATGGGGAACACCGGGGAGCTGTTTTTT. Amino acid sequence: CASSQVLMGNTGELFF.

This clonotype was counted a few times. The chain employs TRBV20-1 and TRBJ1-4, with 9 bases identical to TRBD1. V shed 5 bases and J 2 bases; nucleotides not matched to a gene: 12. CDR3 size: 17 residues. Germline V gene data show CDR1 as DFQATT and CDR2 as SNEGSKA (reference sequence). CDR3 loop: CSAQYPNRGLTNEKLFF. In nucleotides, the CDR3 is TGCAGTGCTCAATATCCAAACAGGGGGCTCACTAATGAAAAACTGTTTTTT.

This clonotype was seen a few times. The chain uses TRBV20-1 and TRBJ2-4, with 10 nucleotides matching TRBD2. The CDR3 is made up of 15 amino acids. Trimming removed 0 bases from V and 13 bases from J; junction bases left unmatched: 12. CDR1 is DFQATT and CDR2 is SNEGSKA in the germline V gene (reference sequence). CDR3 in amino acids: CSARDLAGGRREQYF. CDR3 coding DNA: TGCAGTGCTAGAGATTTAGCGGGGGGCCGGAGGGAGCAGTACTTC.

This clonotype was found a few times. The chain has TRBV2 and TRBJ2-5; tentative D call: TRBD2 (6 bases). The CDR3 consists of 12 residues. V lost 10 bases and J lost 5, with 14 bases in between. Germline loops: CDR1 SNHLY, CDR2 FYNNEI. Here the CDR3 DNA reads TGTGCCACCCTGACTAGTAAGGAGACCCAGTACTTC. Protein: CATLTSKETQYF.

This chain links TRBV5-4 with TRBJ1-1, with D possibly matching TRBD1 (5 bases). The germline V and J ends were trimmed by 4 bases and 0 bases, with 19 bases remaining between them. The V gene's germline CDR1 is SGHNT and CDR2 YYREEE (reference sequence). The CDR3 has 17 residues. DNA of the CDR3: TGTGCCAGCAGCGTAGTGGGGGTTCCGTCCATGAACACTGAAGCTTTCTTT. Its translation: CASSVVGVPSMNTEAFF.

This sequence joins TRBV2 and TRBJ2-1; TRBD2 is a possible D gene (5 bases). CDR3 length equals 14 residues. Germline V CDR1 and CDR2: SNHLY, FYNNEI. Deletions cut 9 bases from V and 3 bases from J, with 15 bases between. The CDR3 DNA is TGTGCCAGTCAAAAGGAGGTAGACTACAATGAGCAGTTCTTC. It is translated as CASQKEVDYNEQFF. Filled out from reference TRBV2 and TRBJ2-1, the complete variable domain reads EPEVTQTPSHQVTQMGQEVILRCVPISNHLYFYWYRQILGQKVEFLVSFYNNEISEKSEIFDDQFSVERPDGSNFTLKIRSTKLEDSAMYFCASQKEVDYNEQFFGPGTRLTVL.

For this clonotype: A much larger clonotype is one base distant, so this may be a read error. The chain couples TRBV7-3 to TRBJ2-5; 8 bases map to TRBD1. With V trimmed by 4 bases and J by 11 bases, 9 bases remained unmatched. CDR1 is SGHTA and CDR2 is FQGTGA in the germline V gene. There are 13 residues in the CDR3. DNA for the CDR3: TGTGCCAGCAGCTCGGACAGGGACAATGAGCAGTACTTC. It is translated as CASSSDRDNEQYF.

This clonotype was seen once. The CDR3 nucleotides read TGTGCCAGCAGCTTACGGGACAGGGACCCCTACAATGAGCAGTACTTC. Its protein product is CASSLRDRDPYNEQYF. V usage is TRBV6-5 and J usage is TRBJ2-5; TRBD1 agrees at 9 bases. V lost 6 bases to trimming and J lost 11 bases; unmatched junction nucleotides: 19. The CDR3 extends over 16 amino acids. CDR1 MNHEY and CDR2 SVGAGI come from the germline V gene.

V and J are TRBV12-3 or TRBV12-4 and TRBJ2-4; 7 nucleotides agree with TRBD2. The CDR3 loop spans 15 amino acids. Trimming removed 3 bases from V and 3 bases from J; junction bases left unmatched: 5. The CDR3, as DNA: TGTGCCAGCAGTTTCGGCGGGGGACGCAAAAACATTCAGTACTTC. It translates to CASSFGGGRKNIQYF.

The rearrangement links TRBV27 to TRBJ1-5; D not resolved. Germline CDR1 and CDR2: MNHEY and SMNVEV (reference sequence). The CDR3 is 13 amino acids. Trimming stripped 5 bases from V and 3 bases from J, with 8 bases between. The CDR3 sequence: CASSRTYNQPQHF. As DNA, the CDR3 is TGTGCCAGCAGTCGGACTTACAATCAGCCCCAGCATTTT.

The chain has TRBV5-1 and TRBJ2-7; D might be TRBD2 (5 bases). Germline V gene sequence: CDR1 SGHRS, CDR2 YFSETQ. With 3 bases removed from V and 5 bases from J, the gap between germline ends came to 12 bases. This CDR3 contains 13 residues. CDR3 in DNA: TGCGCCAGCAGCTGTGAGGGAATTGACGAGCAGTACTTC. Its protein is CASSCEGIDEQYF.